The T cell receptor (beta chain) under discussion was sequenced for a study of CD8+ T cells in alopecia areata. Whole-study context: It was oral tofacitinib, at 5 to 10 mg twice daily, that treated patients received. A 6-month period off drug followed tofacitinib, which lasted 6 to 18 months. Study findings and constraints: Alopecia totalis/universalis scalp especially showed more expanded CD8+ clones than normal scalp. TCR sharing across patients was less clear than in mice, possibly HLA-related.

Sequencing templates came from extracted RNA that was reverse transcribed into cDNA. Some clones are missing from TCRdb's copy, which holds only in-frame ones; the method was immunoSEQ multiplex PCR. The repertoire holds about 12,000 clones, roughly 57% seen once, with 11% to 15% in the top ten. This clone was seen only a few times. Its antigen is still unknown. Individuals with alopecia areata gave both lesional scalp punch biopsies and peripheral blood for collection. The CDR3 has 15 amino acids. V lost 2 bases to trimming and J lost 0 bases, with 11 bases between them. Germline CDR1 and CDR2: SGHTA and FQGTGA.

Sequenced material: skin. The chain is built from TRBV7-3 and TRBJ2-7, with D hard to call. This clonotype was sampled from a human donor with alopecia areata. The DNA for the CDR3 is TGTGCCAGCAGCTTACTGGCCGAGAGCTCCTACGAGCAGTACTTC. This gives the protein CASSLLAESSYEQYF.